The rows below give T cell receptor beta chains drawn from one sample of a study of cytomegalovirus exposure and HLA in healthy donors. Only in-frame clones appear in the TCRdb table, and some are missing; sequencing was by immunoSEQ multiplex PCR. Among nearly 200,000 clones listed, about 87% were seen once. The sequencing sample was made of PBMCs. These receptors all stem from a man aged 30 to 45 in good health and CMV-seronegative. Both conserved end residues are part of each CDR3. D genes are given only for firm matches. The size of a clone is reported for some rows only, either as once, few or many, or as a class for expanded clones.

TGCGCCAGCAGCAATGGACAGGGGGCTGGACACACCATATATTTT CASSNGQGAGHTIYF NA TRBV4-1 TRBD1 TRBJ1-3
TGTGCCTCCATCAAACCAGGGGTTGCTGGAAACACCATATATTTT CASIKPGVAGNTIYF NA TRBV11-2 NA TRBJ1-3
TGTGCCAGCACCCTCCCGGGACAGGGGACTGAGCAGTTCTTC CASTLPGQGTEQFF NA TRBV28 TRBD1 TRBJ2-1
TGCGCCAGCAGCTTGTCTACAGGGGATAGAGGGACCCAGTACTTC CASSLSTGDRGTQYF NA TRBV5-1 TRBD1 TRBJ2-5
TGCGCCAGCAGCGTGGACAGCCCGAACACTGAAGCTTTCTTT CASSVDSPNTEAFF NA TRBV5-1 NA TRBJ1-1
TGTGCCAGCAGTACGCGATGGTTACCGAATTCACCCCTCCACTTT CASSTRWLPNSPLHF NA TRBV27 NA TRBJ1-6
TGTGCCAGCAGTTTATTCGGGGAGGACACTGAAGCTTTCTTT CASSLFGEDTEAFF few TRBV28 NA TRBJ1-1
TGTGCCAGCAGTTTAGGGGGGGGAGGATCCTCAACTAATGAAAAACTGTTTTTT CASSLGGGGSSTNEKLFF few TRBV28 NA TRBJ1-4
TGTGCCAGCAGAATAGGACAGGGGTTGGGATACGAGCAGTACTTC CASRIGQGLGYEQYF NA TRBV6-1 TRBD1 TRBJ2-7
TGTGCCAGCAGTTTTCAGGGTGAAGAGACCCAGTACTTC CASSFQGEETQYF NA TRBV28 NA TRBJ2-5
TGCGCCAGCAGCCAAGATCAGGGACTAGCGTTACCTAGGGGGGAAAACATTCAGTACTTC CASSQDQGLALPRGENIQYF once TRBV4-1 TRBD2 TRBJ2-4
TGTGCCAGCAGTTTCTCCCCTGACAGGGTCCTTGGCTACACCTTC CASSFSPDRVLGYTF NA TRBV27 TRBD1 TRBJ1-2
TGTGCCAGCACCTCGCGGGATGAAAAACTGTTTTTT CASTSRDEKLFF once TRBV6-6 NA TRBJ1-4
TGTGCCATCAGTGACAGGGGGCAATACAATGAGCAGTTCTTC CAISDRGQYNEQFF NA TRBV10-3 TRBD1 TRBJ2-1
TGTGCCAGCAGCTTATTTTCCGGGACGAACACCGGGGAGCTGTTTTTT CASSLFSGTNTGELFF NA TRBV7-9 NA TRBJ2-2
TGTGCCAGCAGCGTAAAGGGACAGCCAAAAGGGGAAAAACTGTTTTTT CASSVKGQPKGEKLFF once TRBV9 TRBD1 TRBJ1-4
TGCGCCAGCAGCCAAGTTTTTGGGGGGAGCGGAAACACCATATATTTT CASSQVFGGSGNTIYF NA TRBV4-1 NA TRBJ1-3
TGTGCCAGCGGAACCAGGACAGGGGCTGGTACAGATACGCAGTATTTT CASGTRTGAGTDTQYF NA TRBV5-5 TRBD1 TRBJ2-3
TGTGCCAGCAGTCGGACAGGGAATGAAAAACTGTTTTTT CASSRTGNEKLFF NA TRBV5-5 TRBD1 TRBJ1-4
TGTGCCAGCAGTCCGGGTTCCGGGGTTTACGAGCAGTACTTC CASSPGSGVYEQYF NA TRBV27 NA TRBJ2-7
TGTGCCAGCAGCTTAGTATTTCTGCGGGAGGGTTACAATGAGCAGTTCTTC CASSLVFLREGYNEQFF NA TRBV7-9 TRBD2 TRBJ2-1
TGCGCCAGCAGCTTGGGGGACTCGAACACTGAAGCTTTCTTT CASSLGDSNTEAFF NA TRBV5-1 NA TRBJ1-1
TGTGCCTGGGAGACTAGCGGGAGGAGGACCGGGGAGCTGTTTTTT CAWETSGRRTGELFF NA TRBV30 TRBD2 TRBJ2-2
TGTGCCACCGACGGAGGCAGGGGCTATGAGCAGTTCTTC CATDGGRGYEQFF NA TRBV28 NA TRBJ2-1
TGTGCCAGCAGCGTAGAGGGGGAGACCCAGTACTTC CASSVEGETQYF NA TRBV9 NA TRBJ2-5
TGTGCCAGCAGCTTAGCTCCCCAAGAGACCCAGTACTTC CASSLAPQETQYF few TRBV5-4 NA TRBJ2-5
TGTGCCTGGAGTGTCACAGGGACCTACGAGCAGTACTTC CAWSVTGTYEQYF NA TRBV30 NA TRBJ2-7
TGTGCCAGCAGCTTGGTCAGGGGGCCAAAGGATACGCAGTATTTT CASSLVRGPKDTQYF NA TRBV7-9 TRBD1 TRBJ2-3
TGTGCCAGCAGCTTAACCAGGGGGCACGATGAAAAACTGTTTTTT CASSLTRGHDEKLFF NA TRBV13 TRBD1 TRBJ1-4
TGCGCCAGCAGCTCGGGACTAGCGGGGGGGCTTCGAGAGACCCAGTACTTC CASSSGLAGGLRETQYF NA TRBV5-1 TRBD2 TRBJ2-5
TGTGCCAGCAGCTTATTCACCGAGGCGGAGACCCAGTACTTC CASSLFTEAETQYF once TRBV7-6 NA TRBJ2-5
TGTGCCAGCAGGGTACAGGGGGGGAAAAATCAGCCCCAGCATTTT CASRVQGGKNQPQHF NA TRBV6-6 TRBD1 TRBJ1-5
TGCGCCAGCAGCTTGGGCGACAGGGGGCGCTTGGATGAGCAGTTCTTC CASSLGDRGRLDEQFF once TRBV5-1 TRBD1 TRBJ2-1
TGTGCCAGCAAGCTATTGGACAGGGGGTTAGAGACCCAGTACTTC CASKLLDRGLETQYF NA TRBV2 TRBD1 TRBJ2-5
TGTGCCAGCAGTTTGGGCACCTATAATTCACCCCTCCACTTT CASSLGTYNSPLHF few TRBV28 NA TRBJ1-6
TGTGCCAGCTCACCAATGGGACTCCAACCAGACGAGCAGTACTTC CASSPMGLQPDEQYF NA TRBV18 NA TRBJ2-7
TGCGCCAGCACCTTGGATGTTGTCGCAGATACGCAGTATTTT CASTLDVVADTQYF once TRBV5-1 NA TRBJ2-3
TGTGCCAGCATGGGGGGGAACAATCAGCCCCAGCATTTT CASMGGNNQPQHF NA TRBV2 NA TRBJ1-5
TGCAGCGTTGGGCTAGGCTCCGGGGAGCTGTTTTTT CSVGLGSGELFF NA TRBV29-1 NA TRBJ2-2
TGTGCCAGTAGTATCGCGACTAGCGGAATAGCCAAAAACATTCAGTACTTC CASSIATSGIAKNIQYF NA TRBV19 TRBD2 TRBJ2-4
TGTGCCAGTAGTAATTACAGGGGGCCAGATACGCAGTATTTT CASSNYRGPDTQYF NA TRBV19 TRBD1 TRBJ2-3
TGTGCCAGTAGTAACAATTTAGCGGAGGACACCGGGGAGCTGTTTTTT CASSNNLAEDTGELFF NA TRBV19 NA TRBJ2-2
TGCAGCGTTGCAAGGGACAACCTAAAACTGTTTTTT CSVARDNLKLFF NA TRBV29-1 NA TRBJ1-4
TGTGCCAGCAGTCGACCGGGACAGGCTATGGCTAGCTACACCTTC CASSRPGQAMASYTF NA TRBV6-5 TRBD1 TRBJ1-2
TGTGCCAGTAGTATGACGGGAGGGCCGGCAAATGAGCAGTTCTTC CASSMTGGPANEQFF NA TRBV19 TRBD2 TRBJ2-1
TGTGCCACCAGCAGCAGGACAGGGGAGGGCTATGGCTACACCTTC CATSSRTGEGYGYTF NA TRBV15 TRBD1 TRBJ1-2
TGTGCCAGCAGTTTGGGGACAGCCTACGAGCAGTACTTC CASSLGTAYEQYF NA TRBV27 TRBD1 TRBJ2-7
TGTGCCAGCAGTTTTACTTCGGGACTCTTATACAATGAGCAGTTCTTC CASSFTSGLLYNEQFF few TRBV6-5 NA TRBJ2-1
TGTGCCAGCAGCATTGGACAGGGGGCGAACGAGCAGTACTTC CASSIGQGANEQYF NA TRBV5-6 TRBD1 TRBJ2-7
TGTGCCAGCAGGATGGACAGGGAGCCCCTCTATGGCTACACCTTC CASRMDREPLYGYTF NA TRBV6-5 TRBD1 TRBJ1-2
TGTGCCAGCAGTCCCAGGGTCCCGGGGGACGAGCAGTACTTC CASSPRVPGDEQYF NA TRBV6-5 NA TRBJ2-7
TGCGCCAGCAGCTTGGGAGCGAGGCAGTTCTTC CASSLGARQFF NA TRBV5-1 NA TRBJ2-1
TGCGCCAGCAGCTTGGGACTGAACACCGGGGAGCTGTTTTTT CASSLGLNTGELFF NA TRBV5-1 NA TRBJ2-2